This is a list of T cell receptor beta chains from one sample in a study of siplizumab effects on memory and regulatory T cells. No antigen is known for these receptors. Sequencing used immunoSEQ multiplex PCR; TCRdb keeps in-frame clones, though not all of them. Of approximately 6,900 clones in the sample, just over 35% were seen once. The source material was CFSE-low (dividing) CD8+ T cells sorted from an allogeneic mixed lymphocyte reaction. All receptors derive from a human donor in good health; the cells came from an allogeneic mixed lymphocyte reaction. The CDR3 runs from the conserved cysteine through the conserved F or W.

J	V	CDR3
TRBJ2-1	TRBV4-1	CASSQGGGLNEQFF
TRBJ1-1	TRBV6-6	CASSYAGATEAFF
TRBJ2-7	TRBV7-9	CASSLDYSYEQYF
TRBJ1-5	TRBV7-3	CASSPSHQPQHF
TRBJ2-3	TRBV7-9	CASSQPRLGLTHTDTQYF
TRBJ1-2	TRBV6-6	CASSYYGPGSEDYTF
TRBJ2-1	TRBV27	CASGGTRDNEQFF
TRBJ2-3	TRBV10-3	CAIALDSTDTQYF
TRBJ2-3	TRBV4-2	CASSQDRRVTDTQYF
TRBJ2-7	TRBV19	CATSGQGPLYEQYF
TRBJ1-2	TRBV9	CASSVGRTEGVYGYTF
TRBJ2-1	TRBV7-9	CASSQGLAPNEQFF
TRBJ2-5	TRBV28	CASSLIPVPTGGGETQYF
TRBJ2-7	TRBV7-9	CASSYETGIYEQYF
TRBJ2-3	TRBV5-8	CASSRGWGRLSSTDTQYF
TRBJ2-7	TRBV4-1	CASSPAQYSYEQYF
TRBJ1-1	TRBV7-2	CASSLATGTQNTEAFF
TRBJ2-7	TRBV5-4	CASSLAPTSGSYEQCF
TRBJ2-2	TRBV23-1	CASKQGSEHRGAVF
TRBJ1-2	TRBV25-1	CASSDGFRAGYTF
TRBJ2-1	TRBV14	CASSQADGYNEQFF
TRBJ2-3	TRBV13	CASSLRGTDTQYF
TRBJ2-1	TRBV6-5	CASSLLVSQNEQFF
TRBJ2-1	TRBV13	CASTERDNNEQFF
.	TRBV30	CAWADSYEQYF
TRBJ2-1	TRBV30	CAWSVGYEQFF